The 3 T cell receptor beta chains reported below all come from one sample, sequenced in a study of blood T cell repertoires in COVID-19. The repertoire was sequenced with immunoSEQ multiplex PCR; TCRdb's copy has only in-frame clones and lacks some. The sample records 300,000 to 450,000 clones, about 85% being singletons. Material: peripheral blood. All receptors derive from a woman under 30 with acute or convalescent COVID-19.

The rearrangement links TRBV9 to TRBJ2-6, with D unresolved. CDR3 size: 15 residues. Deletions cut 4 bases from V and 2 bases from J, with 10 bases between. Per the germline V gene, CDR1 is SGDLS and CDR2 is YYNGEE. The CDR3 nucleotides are TGTGCCAGCAGCAAACACACCCCTGGGGCCAACGTCCTGACTTTC. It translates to CASSKHTPGANVLTF.

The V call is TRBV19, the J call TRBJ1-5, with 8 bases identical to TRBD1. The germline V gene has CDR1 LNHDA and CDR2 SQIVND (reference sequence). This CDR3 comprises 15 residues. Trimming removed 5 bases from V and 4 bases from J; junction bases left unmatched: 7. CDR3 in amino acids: CASSLWTGRNQPQHF. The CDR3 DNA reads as TGTGCCAGTAGTCTCTGGACAGGGAGGAATCAGCCCCAGCATTTT.

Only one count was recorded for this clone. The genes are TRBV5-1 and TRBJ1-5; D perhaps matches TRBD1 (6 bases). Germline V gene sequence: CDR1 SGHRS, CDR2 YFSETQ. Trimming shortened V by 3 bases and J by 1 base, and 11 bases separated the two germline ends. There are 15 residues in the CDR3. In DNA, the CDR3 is TGCGCCAGCAGCTGGGAAGGACAGAGCAATCAGCCCCAGCATTTT. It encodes CASSWEGQSNQPQHF.